The 8 T cell receptor beta chains below all came from one sample that was sequenced in a study of glioma-infiltrating T cells. Amplification of TCR alpha and beta CDR3 regions from RNA used iRepertoire nested multiplex PCR. Using its own MiXCR run on the multiplex PCR reads, TCRdb lists one record per CDR3 protein. The sample shows some 120,000 distinct CDR3 sequences, roughly 23% of them seen only once. The sample comprised glioma tissue, nonneoplastic brain tissue, or PBMCs (not recorded which). The receptor set was obtained from a human donor with low-grade glioma or glioblastoma, undergoing nonglioma brain surgery, or in good health (not recorded which).

Worth noting for this clonotype: This could be a read error, since a much larger clone is one nucleotide away. V gene TRBV7-2 combines with J gene TRBJ1-4; D is uncertain. CDR3 size: 14 residues. The V gene's germline CDR1 is SGHTA and CDR2 FQGNSA. The CDR3 DNA reads as TGTGCCAGCAGCTTATACAAGTCCTCCGAGAAACCGTTTTTT. Protein sequence: CASSLYKSSEKPFF.

This clonotype turned up a few times. CDR3 nucleotide sequence: TGTGCCAGCAGCTCCCAGGGGAACGAGCAGTACTTC. It encodes CASSSQGNEQYF. The chain uses TRBV11-2 and TRBJ2-7; tentative D call: TRBD1 (6 bases). Trimming took off 4 bases at V and 5 bases at J, with 9 bases between the two ends. CDR1 is SGHAT, CDR2 FQNNGV, per germline. CDR3 size: 12 residues.

This clonotype was picked up many times. The chain couples TRBV27 to TRBJ1-3, with D tentatively TRBD1 (6 bases). The germline CDR1 and CDR2 sequences are MNHEY and SMNVEV (reference sequence). The V and J ends lost 7 bases and 3 bases respectively, with 16 bases between them. CDR3 length: 15 amino acids. The CDR3 loop reads CASKTDQGIGNTIYF. Written as DNA, the CDR3 is TGTGCCAGCAAAACCGACCAGGGGATTGGAAACACCATATATTTT.

The chain is built from TRBV2 and TRBJ1-5, with D hard to call. The CDR3 runs to 17 residues. Germline CDR1 SNHLY, CDR2 FYNNEI. Trimming shortened V by 4 bases and J by 0 bases, and 16 bases separated the two germline ends. CDR3 bases: TGTGCCAGCAGTGGGAGGGCAGCAATTTATAGCAATCAGCCCCAGCATTTT. Its translation is CASSGRAAIYSNQPQHF.

This clonotype was observed many times. The chain carries TRBV10-3 and TRBJ2-1; possibly TRBD1 or TRBD2 for D (6 bases each). CDR3 length: 15 amino acids. Germline-derived CDR1 and CDR2 are ENHRY and SYGVKD. Trimming removed 0 bases at V and 7 bases at J, with 13 bases between. CDR3: CAISESGGGRNEQFF. The CDR3 coding sequence is TGTGCCATCAGTGAGTCAGGGGGAGGTAGAAATGAGCAGTTCTTC.

At least ten counts were recorded for this clonotype. J is TRBJ1-6 and V is TRBV6-1; TRBD1 matches at 8 bases. After removal of 6 bases from V and 5 bases from J, the junction contained 3 bases not matched to a gene. The CDR3 has 14 amino acids. The germline CDR1 and CDR2 sequences are MNHNS and SASEGT. The CDR3 reads CASSATGDNSPLHF. In DNA, the CDR3 is TGTGCCAGCAGCGCGACAGGGGATAATTCACCCCTCCACTTT.

This clonotype was seen many times. The chain employs TRBV7-3 and TRBJ2-3; D not resolved. CDR3 size: 17 residues. Germline assignment: CDR1 SGHTA and CDR2 FQGTGA. Trimming took off 1 base at V and 4 bases at J, with 18 bases between the two ends. The CDR3 reads CASSLISRTESSDTQYF. The CDR3 nucleotides read TGTGCCAGCAGCTTAATATCGAGGACGGAGAGTTCAGATACGCAGTATTTT. The full variable domain, with the rest looked up from reference TRBV7-3 and TRBJ2-3, is GAGVSQTPSNKVTEKGKYVELRCDPISGHTALYWYRQSLGQGPEFLIYFQGTGAADDSGLPNDRFFAVRPEGSVSTLKIQRTERGDSAVYLCASSLISRTESSDTQYFGPGTRLTVL.

This chain uses TRBV29-1 with TRBJ2-2; TRBD2 agrees at 7 bases. Trimming cost V 2 bases and J 0 bases; bases outside gene matches: 3. Germline CDR1 and CDR2: SQVTM and ANQGSEA. The CDR3 sequence is 15 residues long. The CDR3 reads CSVEPLAANTGELFF. Here the CDR3 DNA reads TGCAGCGTTGAACCCCTAGCGGCGAACACCGGGGAGCTGTTTTTT.